The sequence of this TCR beta chain was determined in a study of control samples from healthy donors and cancer patients (dated by TCRdb to the early 2020s). Libraries were made using the immunoSEQ multiplex PCR assay. TCRdb mirrors the immuneACCESS table, restricted to in-frame sequences. Some clones are absent from its copies; in checked studies, under half trace to an unresolved V gene, and the reason for the others is unknown. For this sample there are under 150,000 clones; roughly 89% appear just once. The biggest ten clones account for just under 5% of the sample. CDR1 and CDR2, per the germline V gene, are MNHEY and SVGAGI. Cut back by 2 bases and 5 bases, the V and J ends lie 9 bases apart. The CDR3 sequence holds 13 residues, the cysteine and phenylalanine included. Just CDR3 DNA is preserved here, 39 bases in frame from base 1. The sample holds one count of this clone. What this receptor recognizes is not known. Nothing much larger sits one base from this clone, and base qualities are not available.

The chain links TRBV6-5 with TRBJ2-5, and perhaps TRBD2 as D gene, on 5 matching bases. Specimen: blood. The receptor was derived from a man younger than 45 in good health. The sequenced DNA is TGTGCCAGCAGTTACAGGGAGAGCGAGACCCAGTACTTC. This yields the protein CASSYRESETQYF.